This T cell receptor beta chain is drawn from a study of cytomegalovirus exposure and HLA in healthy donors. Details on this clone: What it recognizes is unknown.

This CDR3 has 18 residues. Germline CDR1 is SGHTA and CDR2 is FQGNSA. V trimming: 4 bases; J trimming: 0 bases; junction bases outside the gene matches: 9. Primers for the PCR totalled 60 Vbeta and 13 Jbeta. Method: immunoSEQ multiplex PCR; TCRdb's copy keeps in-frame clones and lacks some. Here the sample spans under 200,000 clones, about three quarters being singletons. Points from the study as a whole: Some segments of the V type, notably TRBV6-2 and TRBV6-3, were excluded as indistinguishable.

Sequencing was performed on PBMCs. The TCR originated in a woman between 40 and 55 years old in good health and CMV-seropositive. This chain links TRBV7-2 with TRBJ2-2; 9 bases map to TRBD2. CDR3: CASSSKVSGGPNTGELFF. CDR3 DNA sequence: TGTGCCAGCAGCTCTAAGGTCAGCGGGGGGCCGAACACCGGGGAGCTGTTTTTT.